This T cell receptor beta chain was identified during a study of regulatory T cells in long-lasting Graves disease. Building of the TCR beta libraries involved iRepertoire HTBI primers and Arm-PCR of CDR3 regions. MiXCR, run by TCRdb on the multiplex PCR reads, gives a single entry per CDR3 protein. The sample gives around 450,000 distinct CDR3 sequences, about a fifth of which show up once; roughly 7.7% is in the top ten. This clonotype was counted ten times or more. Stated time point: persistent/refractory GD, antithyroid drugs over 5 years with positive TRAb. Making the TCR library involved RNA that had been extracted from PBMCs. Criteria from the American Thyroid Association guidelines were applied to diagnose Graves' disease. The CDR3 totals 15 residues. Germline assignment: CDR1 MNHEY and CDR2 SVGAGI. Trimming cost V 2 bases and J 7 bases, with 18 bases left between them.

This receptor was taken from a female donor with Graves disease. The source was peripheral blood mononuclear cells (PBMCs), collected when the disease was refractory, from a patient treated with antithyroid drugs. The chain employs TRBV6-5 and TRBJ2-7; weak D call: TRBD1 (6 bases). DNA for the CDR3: TGTGCCAGCAGTTACCCCGCAGGGGCGAAGATGGAGCAGTACTTC. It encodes CASSYPAGAKMEQYF.